The clone carrying this T cell receptor beta chain was seen a few times. Its antigen is as yet unknown. This sample was taken from a study of beta chain features in type 1 diabetes. Regarding the study as a whole: Researchers cautioned that cDNA sequencing could over-represent cells with high TCR expression.

V dropped 1 base and J dropped 8 bases, with 15 bases sitting between them. This CDR3 has 15 residues. The germline V gene has CDR1 SGHTA and CDR2 FQGNSA. Every isolated RNA sample was fully reverse transcribed, so sequencing captured expressed TCRB transcripts. Sequenced by immunoSEQ multiplex PCR; TCRdb stores in-frame clones only, minus some. The sample includes 850,000 to 900,000 clones, 17% of them seen just once. The source material was naive CD4+ T cells from blood. The chain is built from TRBV7-2 and TRBJ2-1; D possibly corresponds to TRBD2 (5 bases). The TCR was taken from a woman younger than 35 in good health. In DNA form, the CDR3 reads TGTGCCAGCAGCTTAGTTGGGTACGAGAGGGATGAGCAGTTCTTC. It yields the protein CASSLVGYERDEQFF.